One and the same sample provided the 26 T cell receptor beta chains below, sequenced in a study of T cells in Graves' hyperthyroidism and ophthalmopathy. RNA transcripts yielded amplified TCR beta CDR3 regions. When the TCR CDR3 underwent first-round RT-PCR, the HTBI primer set was used. TCRdb re-called the multiplex PCR reads through MiXCR, storing one row per CDR3 protein. The table lists more than 300,000 distinct CDR3 sequences, about 18% of them singletons. Material for sequencing was blood. Source of these receptors: a woman aged 25 to 39 with Graves' hyperthyroidism that later progressed to Graves' ophthalmopathy.

This clonotype was recorded many times. The J gene is TRBJ2-3, the V gene TRBV6-6, with TRBD2 matching 9 bases. This CDR3 contains 16 residues. Per germline, CDR1 MNHNY and CDR2 SVGAGI (reference sequence). V was clipped by 2 bases and J by 5 bases; unmatched bases: 8. CDR3 amino acids: CASSYLAGKLGDTQYF. In nucleotides, the CDR3 is TGTGCCAGCAGTTACCTAGCGGGAAAGCTTGGAGATACGCAGTATTTT.

This clonotype was observed a few times. CDR3 in amino acids: CASSFHDQPQHF. CDR3 nucleotide sequence: TGTGCCAGCAGCTTCCATGATCAGCCCCAGCATTTT. V is TRBV5-6 and J is TRBJ1-5; D gene uncertain. V lost 2 bases, J lost 5 bases, and 5 bases lay in between. Germline CDR1 and CDR2: SGHDT and YYEEEE. The CDR3 loop spans 12 amino acids. Variable domain in full (rest from reference TRBV5-6 and TRBJ1-5): DAGVTQSPTHLIKTRGQQVTLRCSPKSGHDTVSWYQQALGQGPQFIFQYYEEEERQRGNFPDRFSGHQFPNYSSELNVNALLLGDSALYLCASSFHDQPQHFGDGTRLSIL.

V gene TRBV5-1 combines with J gene TRBJ2-3, with unresolved D. Germline assignment: CDR1 SGHRS and CDR2 YFSETQ. Deletions cut 6 bases from V and 2 bases from J, with 13 bases between. The CDR3 contains 14 residues. The CDR3 DNA reads as TGCGCCAGCACCCGGACCGAAAACACAGATACGCAGTATTTT. It encodes CASTRTENTDTQYF.

There are a few counts of this clonotype. Just one base apart from a much larger clone, this may be a read error. The J gene is TRBJ2-1, the V gene TRBV5-5; D perhaps matches TRBD2 (6 bases). V was shortened by 7 bases and J by 6 bases, with 29 bases between the two germline ends. CDR1 and CDR2 (germline): SGHKS, YYEKEE (reference sequence). The CDR3 has 18 amino acids. This CDR3 is CASSPPPGYGGFSNEQFF. In DNA form, the CDR3 reads TGTGCCAGCTCACCCCCCCCGGGTTACGGAGGGTTTAGCAATGAGCAGTTCTTC.

The CDR3 DNA follows: TGCGCCAGCAGCGCGGGCAGGGGGGGAGGATACAATGAGCAGTTCTTC. Its protein is CASSAGRGGGYNEQFF. This chain links TRBV4-1 with TRBJ2-1; either TRBD1 or TRBD2 may supply D (7 bases each). The CDR3 runs to 16 residues. V lost 5 bases and J lost 4, with 18 bases in between. Germline V gene sequence: CDR1 MGHRA, CDR2 YSYEKL.

This clonotype was detected only a few times. Here the CDR3 DNA reads TGTGCCAGCAGTTGTGGTAGCAACTCCTACAATGAGCAGTTCTTC. It codes for CASSCGSNSYNEQFF. This chain connects TRBV6-2 or TRBV6-3 to TRBJ2-1; D gene ambiguous. In germline, CDR1 is MNHEY, CDR2 SVGEGT. This CDR3 region has 15 residues. The V gene lost 4 bases and the J gene lost 0 bases, with 10 bases spanning the gap.

To note about this clonotype: Compared with germline, one end of the junction differs, possibly owing to a read error. The rearrangement joins TRBV27 to TRBJ1-5; 10 bases agree with TRBD1. Germline CDR1 and CDR2: MNHEY and SMNVEV (reference sequence). The CDR3 runs 19 residues. As DNA, the CDR3 is TGTGCCAGCAGTCCACCCCGGGACAGGGGATTTTGGAGCAATCAGCTCCAGCATTTT. Its protein is CASSPPRDRGFWSNQLQHF.

This clonotype was observed a few times. V usage is TRBV19 and J usage is TRBJ2-2; D is perhaps TRBD2 (6 bases). The V and J ends lost 7 bases and 4 bases respectively, with 16 bases between them. CDR1 and CDR2 from the germline V gene are LNHDA and SQIVND (reference sequence). This CDR3 comprises 15 residues. CDR3 sequence: CASNWRGAGTGELFF. The CDR3 DNA reads as TGTGCCAGTAATTGGAGGGGCGCGGGCACCGGGGAGCTGTTTTTT.

This clonotype was seen repeatedly, ten times or more. The chain links TRBV10-3 to TRBJ1-6; TRBD1 might be the D (6 bases). Germline-derived CDR1 and CDR2 are ENHRY and SYGVKD. The CDR3 is 13 amino acids. Trimming took off 3 bases at V and 10 bases at J, with 10 bases between the two ends. The CDR3 loop reads CAISDGQQSPLHF. CDR3 nucleotide sequence: TGTGCCATCAGTGATGGACAGCAATCACCCCTCCACTTT.

This clonotype has ten or more counts. The rearrangement uses TRBV5-6 and TRBJ2-3; D perhaps matches TRBD2 (6 bases). The CDR3 totals 17 residues. Germline CDR1 reads SGHDT; CDR2 reads YYEEEE. V lost 4 bases and J lost 0, with 18 bases in between. CDR3 sequence (DNA): TGTGCCAGCAGCCCGCTGATGGCGGGAACTAGCACAGATACGCAGTATTTT. This translates into CASSPLMAGTSTDTQYF.

The rearrangement links TRBV2 to TRBJ1-4, with 8 bases fitting TRBD1. V shed 6 bases, J shed 2 bases, and the junction held 5 bases outside the gene matches. The germline CDR1 and CDR2 sequences are SNHLY and FYNNEI. This CDR3 spans 15 amino acids. In nucleotides, the CDR3 is TGTGCCAGCAGAAGAGACAGGGGTACTAATGAAAAACTGTTTTTT. This gives the protein CASRRDRGTNEKLFF.

This clonotype was observed at least ten times. The chain uses TRBV5-1 and TRBJ2-3, with 7 bases identical to TRBD1. The length of the CDR3 is 16 residues. Unmatched junction bases numbered 12, after V lost 2 bases and J lost 6 bases. Germline lookup yields CDR1 SGHRS and CDR2 YFSETQ. The CDR3 loop is CASSFGISQGTDTQYF. Written as DNA, the CDR3 is TGCGCCAGCAGCTTTGGTATTTCACAGGGGACCGATACGCAGTATTTT.

This clonotype was seen at least ten times. The chain carries TRBV7-8 and TRBJ1-4; D gene uncertain. This CDR3 comprises 16 residues. Germline-derived CDR1 and CDR2 are SGHVS and FQNEAQ. Deletions cut 4 bases from V and 0 bases from J, with 12 bases between. CDR3 in DNA: TGTGCCAGCAGCTCCGTTCTCGGCCCAACTAATGAAAAACTGTTTTTT. Amino acids: CASSSVLGPTNEKLFF.

The chain recombines TRBV6-1 with TRBJ1-4; TRBD1 matches 11 bases. V shed 4 bases, J shed 7 bases, and the junction held 2 bases outside the gene matches. The CDR3 has 14 residues. CDR1 and CDR2 (germline): MNHNS, SASEGT. In nucleotides, the CDR3 is TGTGCCAGCAGTGGGGGGACAGGGGGTGAAAAACTGTTTTTT. Amino acids: CASSGGTGGEKLFF.

The CDR3 is CASSRATETNEKLFF. The CDR3 region has the DNA TGTGCCAGCAGTCGAGCCACAGAGACCAATGAAAAACTGTTTTTT. The V call is TRBV7-9, the J call TRBJ1-4; D gene uncertain. Germline-derived CDR1 and CDR2 are SEHNR and FQNEAQ (reference sequence). V gave up 6 bases and J gave up 5 bases, with 16 bases separating them. The CDR3 has 15 residues.

The sample holds a few counts of this clonotype. At one of its ends the junction is not consistent with the germline gene, which may arise from a read error. The genes are TRBV7-2 and TRBJ2-3, with 10 bases aligning to TRBD1. The CDR3 is 17 residues long. Germline V CDR1 and CDR2: SGHTA, FQGNSA. The CDR3 is CVSSPEDRGWFTDTQYF. The CDR3, as DNA: TGTGTCAGCAGCCCGGAGGACAGGGGGTGGTTCACAGATACGCAGTATTTT.

This clonotype was recorded a few times. The chain links TRBV19 to TRBJ1-1; weak D call: TRBD1 (6 bases). CDR3 length: 14 residues. Trimming pared 5 bases from V and 1 base from J, leaving 11 bases between. The germline V gene has CDR1 LNHDA and CDR2 SQIVND (reference sequence). The CDR3 DNA is TGTGCCAGTAGTCAGGGGTACGGGAACACTGAAGCTTTCTTT. Translation: CASSQGYGNTEAFF.

This clonotype showed up just a few times. The chain employs TRBV4-2 and TRBJ1-2, with D perhaps TRBD1 (5 bases). The length of the CDR3 is 14 residues. Germline assignment: CDR1 LGHNA and CDR2 YNFKEQ. Trimming stripped 1 base from V and 7 bases from J, with 13 bases between. In DNA, the CDR3 is TGTGCCAGCAGCCAAGCAGGGAGTAGTATTGGCTACACCTTC. Protein sequence: CASSQAGSSIGYTF.

This clonotype was found many times. The rearrangement links TRBV19 to TRBJ2-6; 7 nucleotides align to TRBD1. V was clipped by 4 bases and J by 0 bases; unmatched bases: 6. This CDR3 has 17 amino acids. The germline CDR1 and CDR2 sequences are LNHDA and SQIVND (reference sequence). The CDR3 DNA follows: TGTGCCAGTAGTACTTACAGGGGATACTCTGGGGCCAACGTCCTGACTTTC. Its protein is CASSTYRGYSGANVLTF.

In its sample, this clonotype was seen a few times. For the CDR3, the DNA is TGCGCCAGCAGCTTCGGCCAGGGGTATGAAAAACTGTTTTTT. This translates into CASSFGQGYEKLFF. This rearrangement joins TRBV5-1 to TRBJ1-4; D perhaps matches TRBD1 (6 bases). Per germline, CDR1 SGHRS and CDR2 YFSETQ. This CDR3 has 14 residues. Trimming cost V 2 bases and J 6 bases, with 11 bases left between them.

This clonotype was observed many times. The chain uses TRBV20-1 and TRBJ2-7; 7 bases match TRBD1. This CDR3 is built from 14 residues. Trimming at V came to 3 bases and at J to 0 bases, leaving 5 bases not matched to a gene. Looked up from germline, CDR1 is DFQATT and CDR2 is SNEGSKA (reference sequence). The CDR3 DNA is TGCAGTGCTAGCGGCAGGGGGAACTCCTACGAGCAGTACTTC. This codes for CSASGRGNSYEQYF.

This clonotype was seen at least ten times. The V gene is TRBV7-9, the J gene TRBJ2-7; D not certain. Trimming pared 2 bases from V and 5 bases from J, leaving 7 bases between. The CDR3 length is 12 residues. Germline V CDR1 and CDR2: SEHNR, FQNEAQ (reference sequence). CDR3 DNA sequence: TGTGCCAGCAGCTTACTGCTTGACGAGCAGTACTTC. Translation gives CASSLLLDEQYF.

This clonotype was observed at least ten times. The gene calls are TRBV27 and TRBJ2-7; 11 bases are shared with TRBD1. Germline V gene lookup returns CDR1 MNHEY and CDR2 SMNVEV (reference sequence). The CDR3 loop spans 16 amino acids. The V gene end was trimmed by 3 bases and the J gene end by 2 bases; junction bases not matched to a gene: 6. Written as DNA, the CDR3 is TGTGCCAGCAGTTTGTTGTGGGGACAGGGGGCCTACGAGCAGTACTTC. Translated, it gives CASSLLWGQGAYEQYF.

This clonotype appeared many times. This chain uses TRBV27 with TRBJ1-2; 9 nucleotides align to TRBD1. Germline V CDR1 and CDR2: MNHEY, SMNVEV (reference sequence). The CDR3 extends over 17 amino acids. After removal of 5 bases from V and 4 bases from J, the junction contained 14 bases not matched to a gene. CDR3 in amino acids: CASSMGQGTPRGYGYTF. CDR3 in DNA: TGTGCCAGCAGTATGGGACAGGGAACCCCTCGTGGCTATGGCTACACCTTC.

This clonotype was found many times. The V call is TRBV6-5, the J call TRBJ1-4; no firm D call. The CDR3 spans 13 residues. Germline loops: CDR1 MNHEY, CDR2 SVGAGI. Trimming took 2 bases from V and 5 from J, leaving 6 bases between them. The CDR3 DNA sequence: TGTGCCAGCAGTTACGGGAGGAATGAAAAACTGTTTTTT. This codes for CASSYGRNEKLFF.

This chain uses TRBV19 with TRBJ2-1; TRBD2 matches at 14 bases. Trimming cost V 5 bases and J 3 bases; bases outside gene matches: 12. Germline values: CDR1 LNHDA, CDR2 SQIVND (reference sequence). The length of the CDR3 is 19 residues. CDR3: CASSLPPGTSGGLYNEQFF. DNA for the CDR3: TGTGCCAGTAGTCTCCCGCCCGGGACTAGCGGGGGCCTCTACAATGAGCAGTTCTTC.